A single T cell receptor (beta chain) is shown here with its context. Its antigen is currently unknown. The data were taken from a study of cytomegalovirus exposure and HLA in healthy donors. In the study overall: Researchers found that approximately 80% of 398 genotyped donors fell within the Caucasian-associated ancestry cluster.

In the PCR, 60 Vbeta and 13 Jbeta primers were used. Sequenced by immunoSEQ multiplex PCR; TCRdb stores in-frame clones only, minus some. Across approximately 140,000 clones, the top ten clones capture 1.5% to 2% of the sample. General study points: Associated with cytomegalovirus, according to the listing, were around 170 TCR beta chains. What was likely a sequencing artifact was a cluster of highly shared sequence variants.

The CDR3 loop spans 16 amino acids. V lost 0 bases and J 2 bases, leaving 12 bases between the germline ends. CDR1 is SGHRS and CDR2 is YFSETQ in the germline V gene. Sequencing was done on a sample of PBMCs. The chain uses TRBV5-1 and TRBJ2-1, with a weak D call TRBD2 (5 bases). This receptor was obtained from a woman aged 50 to 65 in good health and CMV-seronegative. DNA for the CDR3: TGCGCCAGCAGCTTGGTTCCCAGCGGCACCTACAATGAGCAGTTCTTC. This gives the protein CASSLVPSGTYNEQFF.